What follows is one T cell receptor (beta chain) and its context. This CDR3 has 15 amino acids. Per the germline V gene, CDR1 is LGHDT and CDR2 is YNNKEL (reference sequence). Trimming left V 0 bases short and J 5 bases short, with 14 bases between. Repertoires were generated with immunoSEQ multiplex PCR, while TCRdb's copy carries only in-frame clones and drops some. This table holds roughly 46,000 clones, roughly four fifths found once. The data are from a study of blood T cell repertoires in COVID-19. Study in general: The United States, Italy and Spain were the sources of the acute and convalescent COVID-19 samples. The analysed material was cDNA or gDNA that came from T cells, B-cell-depleted T cells, or PBMCs.

This chain connects TRBV3-1 (or the pseudogene TRBV3-2) to TRBJ2-7; D might be TRBD2 (6 bases). This sequence was found in a man aged 60-69 years with active COVID-19. The sample taken for sequencing was peripheral blood. CDR3 nucleotide sequence: TGTGCCAGCAGCCAAGATCTAGCGCCCATGAACGAGCAGTACTTC. Its translation: CASSQDLAPMNEQYF.